This T cell receptor beta chain was retrieved from a study of cytomegalovirus exposure and HLA in healthy donors. This CDR3 has 13 residues. Looked up from germline, CDR1 is MNHEY and CDR2 is SMNVEV (reference sequence). V dropped 8 bases and J dropped 5; count of bases not matched to a gene: 7. The PCR ran on 60 Vbeta and 13 Jbeta primers. The data were produced by immunoSEQ multiplex PCR, yet TCRdb's version contains in-frame clones alone and is incomplete. The table records approximately 200,000 clones, about four fifths of them present only once. The receptor comes from a boy aged 5-17 years in good health and CMV-seronegative. This chain links TRBV27 with TRBJ2-7; 9 bases are a match to TRBD1. Sequencing used PBMCs. CDR3 protein: CASGPGQGNEQYF. The CDR3 DNA follows: TGTGCCAGCGGACCGGGACAGGGAAACGAGCAGTACTTC.